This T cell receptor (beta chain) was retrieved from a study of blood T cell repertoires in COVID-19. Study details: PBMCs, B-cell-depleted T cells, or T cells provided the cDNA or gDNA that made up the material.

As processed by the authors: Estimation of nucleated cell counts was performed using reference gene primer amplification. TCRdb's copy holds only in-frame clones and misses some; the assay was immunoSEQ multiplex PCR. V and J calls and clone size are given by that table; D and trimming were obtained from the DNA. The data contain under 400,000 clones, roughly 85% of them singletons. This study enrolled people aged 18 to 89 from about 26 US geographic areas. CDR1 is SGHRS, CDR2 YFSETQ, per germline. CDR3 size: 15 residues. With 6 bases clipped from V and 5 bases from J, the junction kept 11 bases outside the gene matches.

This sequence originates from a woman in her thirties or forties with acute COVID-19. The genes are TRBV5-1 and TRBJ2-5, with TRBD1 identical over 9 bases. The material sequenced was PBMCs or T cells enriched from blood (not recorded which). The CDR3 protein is CASTELTGGSETQYF. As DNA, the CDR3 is TGCGCCAGCACCGAATTGACAGGGGGATCTGAGACCCAGTACTTC.